Listed below are T cell receptor beta chains from one sample, sequenced in a study of cytomegalovirus exposure and HLA in healthy donors. Sequenced by immunoSEQ multiplex PCR; TCRdb stores in-frame clones only, minus some. The sample has about 160,000 clones; roughly 65% are singletons. Specimen: PBMCs. The receptors derive from a woman aged 18-30 years in good health and CMV-seropositive. CDR3s include the opening cysteine and the closing phenylalanine or tryptophan. The order of the fields is clone size, V gene, J gene, D gene, CDR3 DNA, CDR3 protein. D genes are given only for firm matches. A clone size is listed for some rows: how often the clone was seen (once, few, many), or a class if it is expanded.

clone size: few
V gene: TRBV30
J gene: TRBJ2-2
D gene: TRBD1
CDR3 DNA: TGTGCCTGGAGTGTAACGGGACTACAGGGGGCCGGCGGGGAGCTGTTTTTT
CDR3 protein: CAWSVTGLQGAGGELFF

clone size: -
V gene: TRBV4-3
J gene: TRBJ2-2
D gene: TRBD1
CDR3 DNA: TGCGCCAGCAGCCAAGCGGACAGGGTGACCGGGGAGCTGTTTTTT
CDR3 protein: CASSQADRVTGELFF

clone size: -
V gene: TRBV28
J gene: TRBJ2-1
D gene: TRBD2
CDR3 DNA: TGTGCCAGCAGTATCGGCAGGACTAGCGGTTTAGAGAATGAGCAGTTCTTC
CDR3 protein: CASSIGRTSGLENEQFF

clone size: -
V gene: TRBV1
J gene: TRBJ2-5
D gene: -
CDR3 DNA: TGCACCAGCAGCCAAATGACTAGCGGGGGGCAGTTTCAGGAGACCCAGTACTTC
CDR3 protein: CTSSQMTSGGQFQETQYF

clone size: -
V gene: TRBV6-5
J gene: TRBJ2-7
D gene: TRBD2
CDR3 DNA: TGTGCCAGCAGTTACTCGATTGCGGGGGACCCCTACGAGCAGTACTTC
CDR3 protein: CASSYSIAGDPYEQYF

clone size: -
V gene: TRBV7-9
J gene: TRBJ2-7
D gene: -
CDR3 DNA: TGTGCCAGCAAGACCAGCGACGAGCAGTACTTC
CDR3 protein: CASKTSDEQYF

clone size: -
V gene: TRBV4-1
J gene: TRBJ2-1
D gene: TRBD1
CDR3 DNA: TGCGCCAGCAGCCTAGGACAGGGGGCGGGTAATGAGCAGTTCTTC
CDR3 protein: CASSLGQGAGNEQFF

clone size: once
V gene: TRBV4-1
J gene: TRBJ2-7
D gene: TRBD1
CDR3 DNA: TGCGCCAGCAGCCGACAGACAGGGGGAAACTACGAGCAGTACTTC
CDR3 protein: CASSRQTGGNYEQYF

clone size: -
V gene: TRBV7-9
J gene: TRBJ1-1
D gene: -
CDR3 DNA: TGTGCCAGCAGCTTAGGGGCAGGGGTTGACACTGAAGCTTTCTTT
CDR3 protein: CASSLGAGVDTEAFF

clone size: -
V gene: TRBV10-3
J gene: TRBJ2-5
D gene: TRBD1
CDR3 DNA: TGTGCCATCAGTGAGAGTCCAAGGACAGGGGGCCAAGAGACCCAGTACTTC
CDR3 protein: CAISESPRTGGQETQYF

clone size: -
V gene: TRBV28
J gene: TRBJ2-1
D gene: TRBD2
CDR3 DNA: TGTGCCAGCAGCCTTGGGGCTAGCGGGAGTCTCGATGAGCAGTTCTTC
CDR3 protein: CASSLGASGSLDEQFF

clone size: -
V gene: TRBV7-2
J gene: TRBJ2-7
D gene: TRBD2
CDR3 DNA: TGTGCCAGCACCACAACTAGCGGCCATACCTACGAGCAGTACTTC
CDR3 protein: CASTTTSGHTYEQYF

clone size: -
V gene: TRBV5-6
J gene: TRBJ2-3
D gene: -
CDR3 DNA: TGTGCCAGCAGCGCCAGGGGCAGGACAGATACGCAGTATTTT
CDR3 protein: CASSARGRTDTQYF

clone size: -
V gene: TRBV19
J gene: TRBJ1-1
D gene: -
CDR3 DNA: TGTGCCAGTAGTATCCCGAGGAACACTGAAGCTTTCTTT
CDR3 protein: CASSIPRNTEAFF

clone size: few
V gene: TRBV28
J gene: TRBJ1-3
D gene: -
CDR3 DNA: TGTGCCAGCAGTCCCTGGGGAGAAGGGAGAGGAAACACCATATATTTT
CDR3 protein: CASSPWGEGRGNTIYF

clone size: -
V gene: TRBV7-9
J gene: TRBJ1-2
D gene: -
CDR3 DNA: TGTGCCAGCAGCTTAGATGCAGGTCCTAACTATGGCTACACCTTC
CDR3 protein: CASSLDAGPNYGYTF

clone size: -
V gene: TRBV2
J gene: TRBJ2-3
D gene: -
CDR3 DNA: TGTGCCAGCAGAGGGACTTTAACTAGCACAGATACGCAGTATTTT
CDR3 protein: CASRGTLTSTDTQYF

clone size: few
V gene: TRBV10-3
J gene: TRBJ1-3
D gene: -
CDR3 DNA: TGTGCCATCAGGGCAGGGCGATCGGGTAGCTCTGGAAACACCATATATTTT
CDR3 protein: CAIRAGRSGSSGNTIYF